One TCR beta chain is described in this entry. Its antigen is not identified. The record originates from a study of T cell responses to AZD1222 COVID-19 vaccine. Study-level background: Pooling was applied to second doses at about 4 or about 12 weeks. Study-wide points: In the spike-specific TCR repertoire, nearly half reportedly target unmutated variant regions. There were vaccine-associated CD4 TCRs across spike, dominant at 160-218 and 743-854. The donors showed a predominance of white British ancestry and of females, with possible underestimation of clonal diversity.

Clones were read by immunoSEQ multiplex PCR, and TCRdb kept only the in-frame ones, dropping some. Of 85,000 to 90,000 clones in the sample, 90% are singletons; the top ten hold around 2.8%. Trimming pared 8 bases from V and 0 bases from J, leaving 11 bases between. Germline values: CDR1 SQVTM, CDR2 ANQGSEA. The CDR3 covers 12 residues. Here the sequenced sample was peripheral blood, taken on day 0 of AZD1222 vaccination. The chain recombines TRBV29-1 with TRBJ2-7; D is unclear. The sequence was obtained from an adult in good health. The CDR3 DNA sequence: TGCAGCTCCCAGACAAACTCCTACGAGCAGTACTTC. It yields the protein CSSQTNSYEQYF.